The T cell receptor beta chain under discussion was sequenced for a study of response to subunit inactivated influenza vaccine (dated by TCRdb to the late 2010s). In terms of the full investigation: The study used deep quantitative T cell receptor repertoire profiling to track responses to a trivalent subunit inactivated influenza vaccine.

This clonotype was seen more than once but under ten times. No cognate antigen has been identified for it. Within one base of it there is no much larger clone, and no base qualities were kept. The paper's findings and limits, for the study overall: The authors suggested that each seasonal influenza vaccination may recruit only a limited number of new T cells.

The library was generated by RT-PCR. TCRdb names Illumina HiSeq 2500 as the instrument used. TCRdb reran the public reads through fastp at Q25 and MiXCR, keeping productive beta chains. Each entry merges the rows of one CDR3 protein and shows their most common DNA and genes. In all, the sample holds 560,000 or so distinct CDR3 sequences, and about 7.6% of those were seen once. The top ten hold approximately 13% of the sample. Trimming costs V 5 bases and J 3 bases, and their ends lie 11 bases apart. From the germline V gene, CDR1 is SGHTA and CDR2 is FQGNSA. The CDR3, from cysteine to phenylalanine, totals 13 residues. This entry keeps only the CDR3 DNA: 39 bases, framed from base 1.

The V and J segments used are TRBV7-2 and TRBJ2-7; perhaps TRBD2 is the D gene, with 6 bases matching. The TCR comes from a man between 50 and 69 years old who received an inactivated influenza vaccine. Donor details come from another sample of the same person, matched by shared clones. Sequencing was performed on PBMCs from blood, taken roughly 24 months after vaccination. CDR3 region: CASSGGNNYEQYF. The sequenced DNA: TGTGCCAGCAGCGGGGGGAATAACTACGAGCAGTACTTC. Reference TRBV7-2 and TRBJ2-7 genes cover what lies past the CDR3, so the full variable domain is GAGVSQSPSNKVTEKGKDVELRCDPISGHTALYWYRQSLGQGLEFLIYFQGNSAPDKSGLPSDRFSAERTGGSVSTLTIQRTQQEDSAVYLCASSGGNNYEQYFGPGTRLTVT.